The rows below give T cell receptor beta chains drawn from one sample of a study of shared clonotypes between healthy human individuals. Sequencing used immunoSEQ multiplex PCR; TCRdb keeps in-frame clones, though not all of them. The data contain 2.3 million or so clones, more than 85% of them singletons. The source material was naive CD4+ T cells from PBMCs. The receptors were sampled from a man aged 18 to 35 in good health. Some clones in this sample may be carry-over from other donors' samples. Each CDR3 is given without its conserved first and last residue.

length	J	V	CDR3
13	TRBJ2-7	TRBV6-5	ASSTPRQGDYEQY
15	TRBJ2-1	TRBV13	ASSLGRTGGLWNEQF
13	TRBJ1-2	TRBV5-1	ASSLEGDRSYGYT
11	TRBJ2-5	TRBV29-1	SVVGEPLETQY
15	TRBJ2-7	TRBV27	ASSLMTREGGFYEQY
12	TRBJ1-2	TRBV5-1	ASSLGGQGYGYT
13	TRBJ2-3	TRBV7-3	ASSLGGRSADTQY
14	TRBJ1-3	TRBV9	ASSAGGANSGNTIY
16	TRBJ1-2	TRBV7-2	ASSLYGQGDPFGYGYT
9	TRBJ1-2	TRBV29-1	SVAYGYGYT
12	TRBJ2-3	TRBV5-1	ASSLEAGRDTQY
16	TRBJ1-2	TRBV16	ASSQSGQGSIKNYGYT
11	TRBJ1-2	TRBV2	ASTAGQGYGYT
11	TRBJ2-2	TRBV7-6	ASRDLEAGELF
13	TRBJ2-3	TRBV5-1	ASSLQGSSTDTQY
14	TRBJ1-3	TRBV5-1	ASSGGQGSSGNTIY
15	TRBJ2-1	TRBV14	ASSQAIGDRGYNEQF
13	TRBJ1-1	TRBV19	ASNQGDREYTEAF
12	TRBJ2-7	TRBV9	ASSATSGTYEQY
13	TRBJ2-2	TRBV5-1	ASSLAVTGAGELF
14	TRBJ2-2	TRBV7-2	ASSLGLAGGYGELF
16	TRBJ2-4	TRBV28	ASSLSGQGILAKNIQY
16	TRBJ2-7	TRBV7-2	ASSLSSGGVVGSREQY
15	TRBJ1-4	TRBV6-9	ASPIGQHEWANEKLF
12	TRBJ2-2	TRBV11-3	ASSDNRAGGELF
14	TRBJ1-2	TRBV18	ASSPLQEIANYGYT
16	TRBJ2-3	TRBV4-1	ASSDPPGTSGSRDTQY
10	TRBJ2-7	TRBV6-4	AREQFPYEQY
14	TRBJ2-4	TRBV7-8	ASSLETGRAKNIQY
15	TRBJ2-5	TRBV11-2	ASSSHPSGGIAETQY
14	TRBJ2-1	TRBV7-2	ASSLINRREGGEQF
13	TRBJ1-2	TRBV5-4	ASSLEAGKGYGYT
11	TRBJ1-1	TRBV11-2	ASRAVRNTEAF
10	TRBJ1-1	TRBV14	ASSQVWTEAF
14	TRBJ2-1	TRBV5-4	ASSLTSGFTYNEQF
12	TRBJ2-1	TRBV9	ASSVGGSYNEQF